A single sample is the source of the 18 T cell receptor beta chains below, sequenced in a study of regulatory T cells in long-lasting Graves disease. Relying on iRepertoire HTBI primers and Arm-PCR of CDR3 regions, the team built TCR beta libraries. TCRdb analysed the multiplex PCR reads with MiXCR anew, one entry per CDR3 protein. The sample lists over 350,000 distinct CDR3 sequences; around 21% were seen once. The time point here: persistent/refractory GD, antithyroid drugs over 5 years with positive TRAb. Making the TCR library involved RNA that had been extracted from PBMCs. Sample: peripheral blood mononuclear cells (PBMCs), taken when the disease was refractory, from a patient treated with antithyroid drugs. The receptors were sampled from a female donor with Graves disease.

There are a few counts of this clonotype. The chain has TRBV7-9 and TRBJ2-5, with TRBD2 as a possible D gene (5 bases). CDR1 SEHNR and CDR2 FQNEAQ come from the germline V gene (reference sequence). Trimming took 1 base from V and 2 from J, leaving 11 bases between them. The CDR3 is 15 amino acids. CDR3 nucleotides: TGTGCCAGCAGCTTAGTTCGGGGATTTCAAGAGACCCAGTACTTC. As protein: CASSLVRGFQETQYF.

This clonotype has ten or more counts. The rearrangement links TRBV2 to TRBJ2-7; D is possibly TRBD1 (6 bases). Germline CDR1 SNHLY, CDR2 FYNNEI. Trimming removed 4 bases at V and 3 bases at J, with 19 bases between. This CDR3 region has 16 residues. CDR3 sequence: CASSVRDTRSVYEQYF. The CDR3 DNA follows: TGTGCCAGCAGTGTTCGGGACACCCGATCAGTCTACGAGCAGTACTTC.

As to this clonotype: A single base separates this from a much larger clone, so it may be a read error. The chain has TRBV11-2 and TRBJ2-7; D remains unclear. The V and J ends lost 1 base and 2 bases respectively, with 9 bases between them. This CDR3 spans 14 amino acids. Germline assignment: CDR1 SGHAT and CDR2 FQNNGV. The DNA of the CDR3 is TGTGCCAGCAGCTTAGCAGCGACAACCTACGAGCAGTACTTC. The encoded protein is CASSLAATTYEQYF.

The chain uses TRBV28 and TRBJ2-7, with D possibly TRBD1 on 5 matching bases. This CDR3 is 13 amino acids long. Trimming cost V 1 base and J 5 bases, with 9 bases left between them. In germline, CDR1 is MDHEN, CDR2 SYDVKM. The CDR3 reads CASSLSSRDEQYF. The CDR3 coding sequence is TGTGCCAGCAGTTTATCTTCCAGGGACGAGCAGTACTTC.

This clonotype was observed many times. V gene TRBV28 combines with J gene TRBJ2-7; no firm D call. This CDR3 comprises 14 residues. V lost 3 bases and J lost 0, with 9 bases in between. Germline V gives CDR1 MDHEN, CDR2 SYDVKM. CDR3 sequence: CASSFLGSSYEQYF. CDR3 in DNA: TGTGCCAGCAGTTTTTTAGGGTCCTCCTACGAGCAGTACTTC.

This clonotype was detected only a few times. The chain couples TRBV30 to TRBJ2-7; D is unresolved. The CDR3 is 12 residues long. V dropped 2 bases and J dropped 7 bases, with 12 bases sitting between them. Germline CDR1 GTSNPN, CDR2 SVGIG (reference sequence). The CDR3 DNA sequence: TGTGCCTGGAGTTACACGACGCGGGAGCAGTACTTC. Translated: CAWSYTTREQYF. Full variable domain (rest looked up from reference TRBV30 and TRBJ2-7): SQTIHQWPATLVQPVGSPLSLECTVEGTSNPNLYWYRQAAGRGLQLLFYSVGIGQISSEVPQNLSASRPQDRQFILSSKKLLLSDSGFYLCAWSYTTREQYFGPGTRLTVT.

In this sample, this clonotype turned up many times. The rearrangement joins TRBV7-9 to TRBJ2-7; D is possibly TRBD2 (6 bases). CDR3 length equals 14 residues. V lost 6 bases and J lost 1, with 13 bases in between. CDR1 and CDR2 (germline): SEHNR, FQNEAQ (reference sequence). CDR3 sequence (DNA): TGTGCCAGCAGTTCGCCGGGACTTTCCTACGAGCAGTACTTC. Its translation is CASSSPGLSYEQYF.

This clonotype turned up a few times. The chain combines TRBV27 with TRBJ1-5; TRBD1 might be the D (5 bases). This CDR3 has 15 residues. Germline V gene sequence: CDR1 MNHEY, CDR2 SMNVEV (reference sequence). V dropped 5 bases and J dropped 3 bases, with 14 bases sitting between them. The CDR3 DNA is TGTGCCAGCAGTCCGCAGGGTGGGTACAATCAGCCCCAGCATTTT. Amino acid sequence: CASSPQGGYNQPQHF.

This clonotype was detected only a few times. The J gene is TRBJ1-5, the V gene TRBV20-1, with D possibly TRBD1 on 5 matching bases. Germline loops: CDR1 DFQATT, CDR2 SNEGSKA (reference sequence). The length of the CDR3 is 15 residues. V gave up 4 bases and J gave up 2 bases, with 15 bases separating them. CDR3 coding DNA: TGCAGTGCTACATTGGGGGGGTCCCGCAATCAGCCCCAGCATTTT. As protein: CSATLGGSRNQPQHF.

The chain employs TRBV5-6 and TRBJ2-7; D uncertain. Deletions cut 4 bases from V and 2 bases from J, with 16 bases between. The CDR3 has 15 amino acids. Germline CDR1 is SGHDT and CDR2 is YYEEEE. For the CDR3, the DNA is TGTGCCAGCAGCGCCACGGGTTTACACACCTACGAGCAGTACTTC. Amino acids: CASSATGLHTYEQYF.

The genes are TRBV7-2 and TRBJ2-2; D not resolved. Trimming stripped 2 bases from V and 4 bases from J, with 5 bases between. The CDR3 is 13 amino acids. The germline V gene encodes CDR1 SGHTA and CDR2 FQGNSA. The CDR3 nucleotides read TGTGCCAGCAGCTTAAAATTCACCGGGGAGCTGTTTTTT. The encoded protein is CASSLKFTGELFF.

This clonotype was counted at least ten times. The chain links TRBV7-9 to TRBJ2-7, with TRBD2 as a possible D gene (6 bases). CDR1 is SEHNR and CDR2 is FQNEAQ in the germline V gene (reference sequence). This CDR3 has 15 amino acids. V gave up 5 bases and J gave up 5 bases, with 19 bases separating them. The DNA of the CDR3 is TGTGCCAGCAGCGCCTATAGGGGTTCTAGCGACGAGCAGTACTTC. Translation: CASSAYRGSSDEQYF.

This clonotype came up a few times. This chain joins TRBV20-1 and TRBJ2-7; a weak D match, TRBD1 (8 bases). The CDR3 sequence is 13 residues long. Germline CDR1 and CDR2: DFQATT and SNEGSKA (reference sequence). V lost 5 bases, J lost 7 bases, and 18 bases lay in between. CDR3 nucleotides: TGCAGTGCTTGGCAGGGGGCCGGGGGGGAGCAGTACTTC. Encoded protein: CSAWQGAGGEQYF.

V gene TRBV6-2 or TRBV6-3 combines with J gene TRBJ2-7; possibly TRBD1 for D (6 bases). This CDR3 comprises 14 residues. V was trimmed by 6 bases and J by 3 bases, leaving 15 bases between them. Germline loops: CDR1 MNHEY, CDR2 SVGEGT. The CDR3 is CASRSTLGGYEQYF. In nucleotides, the CDR3 is TGTGCCAGCAGATCCACCCTAGGGGGCTACGAGCAGTACTTC.

This clonotype has a handful of counts. This chain connects TRBV4-1 to TRBJ1-5, with a tentative D call TRBD1 (6 bases). The length of the CDR3 is 14 residues. Germline V CDR1 and CDR2: MGHRA, YSYEKL. The V end was cut by 0 bases, the J end by 7 bases, with 10 bases between. CDR3: CASSQDQGKQPQHF. The CDR3 DNA sequence: TGCGCCAGCAGCCAAGATCAGGGGAAACAGCCCCAGCATTTT.

This clonotype was counted many times. The rearrangement joins TRBV15 to TRBJ2-5; 7 positions match TRBD1. This CDR3 has 15 residues. The V gene's germline CDR1 is LNHNV and CDR2 YYDKDF (reference sequence). Trimming removed 5 bases from V and 7 bases from J; junction bases left unmatched: 13. The CDR3 loop is CATSPNRGTQGTQYF. The CDR3 DNA sequence: TGTGCCACCAGCCCTAACAGGGGCACACAGGGGACCCAGTACTTC.

This clonotype came up a few times. The CDR3 is CASSSEGPVYEQYF. CDR3 bases: TGTGCCAGCAGCTCGGAGGGGCCCGTCTACGAGCAGTACTTC. V gene TRBV7-9 combines with J gene TRBJ2-7, with D perhaps matching TRBD2 (6 bases). V shed 4 bases and J shed 3 bases, with 13 bases lying between them. The CDR3 is 14 amino acids. Per germline, CDR1 SEHNR and CDR2 FQNEAQ (reference sequence).

V and J are TRBV4-1 and TRBJ2-7, with no clear D. The germline CDR1 and CDR2 sequences are MGHRA and YSYEKL. The CDR3 consists of 13 residues. With 3 bases removed from V and 3 bases from J, the gap between germline ends came to 9 bases. In DNA form, the CDR3 reads TGCGCCAGCAGCCACGAAGTAGGCTACGAGCAGTACTTC. Translated, it gives CASSHEVGYEQYF.